This T cell receptor beta chain was captured in a study of shared clonotypes between healthy human individuals. Study overall: The donor group consisted of a couple of women and three men, aged 18 to 49. There were three CD4 naive, three CD4 memory, two CD8 naive and one CD8 memory plates per donor. The study, taken as a whole, reports: Measured sharing among donors was expected to vary with sequencing depth.

As defined, naive CD8 cells were CD45RO-negative and positively selected for CCR7, with terminally differentiated effector memory CD45RA+ cells excluded. Each donor was a Caucasian adult residing in Nashville, Tennessee. Trimming left V 6 bases short and J 0 bases short, with 9 bases between. Germline CDR1 is SEHNR and CDR2 is FQNEAQ (reference sequence). CDR3 length: 13 residues. This clone was picked up a small number of times. Its antigen is not identified. Clones were read by immunoSEQ multiplex PCR, and TCRdb kept only the in-frame ones, dropping some. The repertoire holds about 2 million clones, less than 95% seen once, with around 1.1% in the top ten.

The source is a man younger than 30 in good health. The specimen was naive CD8+ T cells sorted from blood. The chain employs TRBV7-9 and TRBJ2-7, with D maybe TRBD2 (7 bases). CDR3 region: CASRAGASYEQYF. In DNA, the CDR3 is TGTGCCAGCAGGGCGGGGGCCTCCTACGAGCAGTACTTC.